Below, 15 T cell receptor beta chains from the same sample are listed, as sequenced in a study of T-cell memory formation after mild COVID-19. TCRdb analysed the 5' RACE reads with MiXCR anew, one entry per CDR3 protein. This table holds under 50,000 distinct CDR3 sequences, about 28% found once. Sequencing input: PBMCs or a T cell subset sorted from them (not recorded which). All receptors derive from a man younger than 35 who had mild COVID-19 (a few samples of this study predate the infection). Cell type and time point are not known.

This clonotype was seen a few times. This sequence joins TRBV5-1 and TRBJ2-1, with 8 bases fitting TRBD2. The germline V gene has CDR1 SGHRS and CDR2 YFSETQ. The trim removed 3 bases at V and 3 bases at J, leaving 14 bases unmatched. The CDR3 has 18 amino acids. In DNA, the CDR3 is TGCGCCAGCAGCTCCGCTCGGGGGGGCGGATCCGACTACAATGAGCAGTTCTTC. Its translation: CASSSARGGGSDYNEQFF. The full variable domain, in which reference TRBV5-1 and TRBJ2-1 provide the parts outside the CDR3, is KAGVTQTPRYLIKTRGQQVTLSCSPISGHRSVSWYQQTPGQGLQFLFEYFSETQRNKGNFPGRFSGRQFSNSRSEMNVSTLELGDSALYLCASSSARGGGSDYNEQFFGPGTRLTVL.

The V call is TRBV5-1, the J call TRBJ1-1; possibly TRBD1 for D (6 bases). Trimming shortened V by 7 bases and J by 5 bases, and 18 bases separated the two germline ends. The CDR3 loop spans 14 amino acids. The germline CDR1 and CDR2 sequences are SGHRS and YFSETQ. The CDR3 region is CASHRRGGATEAFF. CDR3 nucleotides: TGCGCCAGCCACCGACGGGGGGGCGCAACTGAAGCTTTCTTT. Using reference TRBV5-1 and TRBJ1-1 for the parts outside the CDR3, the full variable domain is KAGVTQTPRYLIKTRGQQVTLSCSPISGHRSVSWYQQTPGQGLQFLFEYFSETQRNKGNFPGRFSGRQFSNSRSEMNVSTLELGDSALYLCASHRRGGATEAFFGQGTRLTVV.

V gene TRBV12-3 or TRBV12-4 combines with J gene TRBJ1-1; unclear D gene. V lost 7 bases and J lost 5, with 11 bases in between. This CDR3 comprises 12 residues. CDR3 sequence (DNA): TGTGCCAGCACCCCCAGGAGTACTGAAGCTTTCTTT. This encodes CASTPRSTEAFF.

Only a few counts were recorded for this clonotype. This CDR3 reads CASSLGYRDTGELFF. Here the CDR3 DNA reads TGCGCCAGCAGCTTGGGGTACAGGGACACCGGGGAGCTGTTTTTT. This rearrangement joins TRBV5-1 to TRBJ2-2; tentatively, D is TRBD1 (6 bases). The germline CDR1 and CDR2 sequences are SGHRS and YFSETQ. This CDR3 region has 15 residues. V was pared by 0 bases and J by 3 bases, with 9 bases between.

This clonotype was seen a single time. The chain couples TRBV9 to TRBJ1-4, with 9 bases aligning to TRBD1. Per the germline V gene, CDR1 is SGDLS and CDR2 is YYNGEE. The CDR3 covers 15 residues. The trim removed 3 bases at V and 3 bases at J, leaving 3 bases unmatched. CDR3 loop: CASSDGTGPNEKLFF. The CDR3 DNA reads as TGTGCCAGCAGCGACGGGACAGGGCCTAATGAAAAACTGTTTTTT. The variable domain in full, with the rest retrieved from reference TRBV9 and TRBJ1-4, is DSGVTQTPKHLITATGQRVTLRCSPRSGDLSVYWYQQSLDQGLQFLIQYYNGEERAKGNILERFSAQQFPDLHSELNLSSLELGDSALYFCASSDGTGPNEKLFFGSGTQLSVL.

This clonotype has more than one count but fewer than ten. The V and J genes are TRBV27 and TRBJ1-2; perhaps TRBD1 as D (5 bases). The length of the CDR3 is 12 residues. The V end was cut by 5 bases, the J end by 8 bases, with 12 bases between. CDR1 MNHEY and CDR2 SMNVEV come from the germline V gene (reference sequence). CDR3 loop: CASSTYGGGYTF. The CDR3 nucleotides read TGTGCCAGCAGTACATACGGGGGAGGCTACACCTTC.

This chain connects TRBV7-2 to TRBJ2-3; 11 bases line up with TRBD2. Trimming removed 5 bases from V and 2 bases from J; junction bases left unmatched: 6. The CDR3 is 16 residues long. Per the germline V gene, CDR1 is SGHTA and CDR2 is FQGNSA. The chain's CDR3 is CASSTLLAGDTDTQYF. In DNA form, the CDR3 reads TGTGCCAGCAGCACACTACTAGCGGGGGACACAGATACGCAGTATTTT.

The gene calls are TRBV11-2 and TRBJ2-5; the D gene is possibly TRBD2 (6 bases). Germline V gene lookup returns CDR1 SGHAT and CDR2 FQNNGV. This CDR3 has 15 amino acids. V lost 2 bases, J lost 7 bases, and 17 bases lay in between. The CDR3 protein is CASSLPGLAERTQYF. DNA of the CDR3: TGTGCCAGCAGCTTACCGGGACTGGCGGAGCGGACCCAGTACTTC. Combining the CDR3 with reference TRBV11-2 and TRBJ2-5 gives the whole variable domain EAGVAQSPRYKIIEKRQSVAFWCNPISGHATLYWYQQILGQGPKLLIQFQNNGVVDDSQLPKDRFSAERLKGVDSTLKIQPAKLEDSAVYLCASSLPGLAERTQYFGPGTRLLVL.

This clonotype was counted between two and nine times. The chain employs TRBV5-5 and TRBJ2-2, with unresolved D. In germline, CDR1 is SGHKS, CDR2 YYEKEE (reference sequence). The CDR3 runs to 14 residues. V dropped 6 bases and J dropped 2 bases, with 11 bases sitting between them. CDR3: CASTLLHNTGELFF. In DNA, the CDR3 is TGTGCCAGCACTTTACTACACAACACCGGGGAGCTGTTTTTT. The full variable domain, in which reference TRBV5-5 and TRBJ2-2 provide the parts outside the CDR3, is DAGVTQSPTHLIKTRGQQVTLRCSPISGHKSVSWYQQVLGQGPQFIFQYYEKEERGRGNFPDRFSARQFPNYSSELNVNALLLGDSALYLCASTLLHNTGELFFGEGSRLTVL.

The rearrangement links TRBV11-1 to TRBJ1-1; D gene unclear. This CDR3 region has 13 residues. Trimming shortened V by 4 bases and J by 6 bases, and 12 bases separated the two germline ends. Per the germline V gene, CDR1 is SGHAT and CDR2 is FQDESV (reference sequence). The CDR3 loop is CASSSVNGAEAFF. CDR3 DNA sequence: TGTGCCAGCAGCTCTGTAAACGGCGCTGAAGCTTTCTTT.

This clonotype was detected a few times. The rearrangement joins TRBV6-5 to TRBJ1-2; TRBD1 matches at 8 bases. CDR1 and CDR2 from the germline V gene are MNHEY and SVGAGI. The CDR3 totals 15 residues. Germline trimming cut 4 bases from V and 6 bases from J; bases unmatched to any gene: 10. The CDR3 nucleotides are TGTGCCAGCAGTTCGGGACAGGCCCCCAGGAATGGCTACACCTTC. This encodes CASSSGQAPRNGYTF.

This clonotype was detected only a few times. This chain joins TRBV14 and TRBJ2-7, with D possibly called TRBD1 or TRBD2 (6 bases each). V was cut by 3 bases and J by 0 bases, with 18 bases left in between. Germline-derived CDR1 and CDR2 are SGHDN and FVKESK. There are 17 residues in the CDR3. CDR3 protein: CASSHRREDSGSYEQYV. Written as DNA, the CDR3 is TGTGCCAGCAGCCACCGGAGGGAGGACAGCGGCTCCTACGAGCAGTACGTC.

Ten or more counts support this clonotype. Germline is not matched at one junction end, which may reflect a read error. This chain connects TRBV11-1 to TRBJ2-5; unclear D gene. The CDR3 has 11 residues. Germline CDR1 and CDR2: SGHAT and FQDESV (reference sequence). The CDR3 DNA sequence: TGTGCCAGCAGTTTAGAAGAGACCCAGTACTTC. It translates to CASSLEETQYF.

The CDR3: CASAGNTGELFF. The DNA for the CDR3 is TGTGCCAGCGCAGGGAACACCGGGGAGCTGTTTTTT. The genes are TRBV7-9 and TRBJ2-2; D is unclear. The germline gives CDR1 SEHNR, CDR2 FQNEAQ (reference sequence). The CDR3 is made up of 12 amino acids. V was cut by 8 bases and J by 1 base, with 5 bases left in between.

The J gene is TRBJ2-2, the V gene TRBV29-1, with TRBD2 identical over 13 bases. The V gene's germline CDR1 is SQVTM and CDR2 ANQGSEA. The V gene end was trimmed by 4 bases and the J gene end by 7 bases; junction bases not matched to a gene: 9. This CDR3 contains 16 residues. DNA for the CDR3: TGCAGCGTTGCACCCACTAGCGGGGGGGTCGGCGGGGAGCTGTTTTTT. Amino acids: CSVAPTSGGVGGELFF.